Listed here are 31 T cell receptor beta chains from one sample, sequenced in a study of cytomegalovirus exposure and HLA in healthy donors. PCR primers comprised 60 Vbeta and 13 Jbeta primers. Assay used: immunoSEQ multiplex PCR; TCRdb lists only in-frame clones, some missing. With tens of thousands of clones in the sample, the ten largest clones hold approximately 4.3%. The specimen sequenced was PBMCs. The receptors here all came from a male donor in good health and CMV-seronegative.

The chain joins TRBV27 to TRBJ2-7; 7 nucleotides agree with TRBD1. Germline trimming cut 5 bases from V and 4 bases from J; bases unmatched to any gene: 5. The CDR3 consists of 13 residues. Per germline, CDR1 MNHEY and CDR2 SMNVEV (reference sequence). The CDR3 spells CASSLGTAYEQYF. In DNA form, the CDR3 reads TGTGCCAGCAGTCTGGGGACAGCTTACGAGCAGTACTTC.

The chain has TRBV2 and TRBJ1-5, with D uncertain. The germline V gene has CDR1 SNHLY and CDR2 FYNNEI. Trimming took off 5 bases at V and 0 bases at J, with 11 bases between the two ends. The CDR3 runs to 15 residues. CDR3 residues: CASSLNSYSNQPQHF. As DNA, the CDR3 is TGTGCCAGCAGTCTTAACAGCTATAGCAATCAGCCCCAGCATTTT.

This chain joins TRBV10-3 and TRBJ2-3, with 10 bases matching TRBD1. The junction had 0 bases not matched to a gene; V was cut back by 6 bases and J by 3 bases. CDR1 is ENHRY and CDR2 is SYGVKD in the germline V gene. The CDR3 is 13 residues long. The CDR3 spells CAIRGQGTDTQYF. The CDR3 DNA reads TGTGCCATCAGGGGACAGGGGACAGATACGCAGTATTTT.

The chain joins TRBV28 to TRBJ1-5; D unresolved. This CDR3 has 15 amino acids. Germline V lookup: CDR1 MDHEN, CDR2 SYDVKM. V was pared by 4 bases and J by 9 bases, with 19 bases between. Here the CDR3 DNA reads TGTGCCAGCAGTTCAGCGACGAGGGCGGGGAGGCCCCAGCATTTT. It specifies CASSSATRAGRPQHF.

With respect to this clone: Other nucleotide sequences in the sample specify the same CDR3. This chain connects TRBV6-6 to TRBJ2-7, with a tentative D call TRBD2 (5 bases). This CDR3 spans 13 amino acids. CDR1 and CDR2 from the germline V gene are MNHNY and SVGAGI (reference sequence). Trimming took 3 bases from V and 3 from J, leaving 9 bases between them. DNA of the CDR3: TGTGCCAGCAGTTATGACCGGGACTACGAGCAGTACTTC. Translation gives CASSYDRDYEQYF.

This sequence joins TRBV15 and TRBJ2-7, with TRBD2 as a possible D gene (5 bases). There are 14 residues in the CDR3. CDR1 and CDR2 from the germline V gene are LNHNV and YYDKDF (reference sequence). Trimming shortened V by 2 bases and J by 2 bases, and 10 bases separated the two germline ends. The CDR3, as DNA: TGTGCCACCAGCAGAAACAGCGGCCCCTACGAGCAGTACTTC. Translation gives CATSRNSGPYEQYF.

V gene TRBV28 combines with J gene TRBJ2-2; D is undetermined. The CDR3 is 15 amino acids. Germline CDR1 is MDHEN and CDR2 is SYDVKM. Trimming removed 5 bases at V and 0 bases at J, with 10 bases between. The CDR3 loop reads CASSLVPANTGELFF. The DNA of the CDR3 is TGTGCCAGCAGTCTAGTCCCCGCGAACACCGGGGAGCTGTTTTTT.

The rearrangement uses TRBV7-9 and TRBJ2-7; tentative D call: TRBD1 (5 bases). V lost 3 bases and J lost 5, with 8 bases in between. Germline CDR1 is SEHNR and CDR2 is FQNEAQ (reference sequence). This CDR3 comprises 12 residues. CDR3 region: CASSLQDNEQYF. The CDR3 region has the DNA TGTGCCAGCAGCTTGCAGGACAACGAGCAGTACTTC.

V is TRBV5-6 and J is TRBJ2-7; 13 bases line up with TRBD2. J gave up 5 bases and V 6 bases, and 5 bases lay outside the gene matches. Germline-derived CDR1 and CDR2 are SGHDT and YYEEEE. The length of the CDR3 is 14 residues. CDR3 amino acids: CASTRTSGSNEQYF. CDR3 in DNA: TGTGCCAGCACCCGGACTAGCGGGAGTAACGAGCAGTACTTC.

The J gene is TRBJ2-2, the V gene TRBV5-1; perhaps TRBD2 as D (5 bases). The CDR3 has 16 residues. Trimming left V 0 bases short and J 4 bases short, with 13 bases between. The germline CDR1 and CDR2 sequences are SGHRS and YFSETQ. Here the CDR3 DNA reads TGCGCCAGCAGCTTGGCCACGGACTTTCTCACCGGGGAGCTGTTTTTT. Encoded protein: CASSLATDFLTGELFF.

The V gene is TRBV11-2, the J gene TRBJ2-7, with no clear D. The V end was cut by 5 bases, the J end by 2 bases, with 25 bases between. Germline V gene lookup returns CDR1 SGHAT and CDR2 FQNNGV. The CDR3 has 18 amino acids. CDR3 sequence reads: CASSPYSRPAHAAYEQYF. The CDR3 DNA sequence: TGTGCCAGCAGCCCATACTCGCGCCCGGCCCACGCGGCCTACGAGCAGTACTTC.

V is TRBV6-5 and J is TRBJ2-2; 8 positions agree with TRBD1. CDR1 and CDR2 from the germline V gene are MNHEY and SVGAGI. V lost 7 bases to trimming and J lost 2 bases; unmatched junction nucleotides: 6. The CDR3 spans 15 residues. CDR3 bases: TGTGCCAGCACCTCCGACAGGGGTAACACCGGGGAGCTGTTTTTT. It translates to CASTSDRGNTGELFF.

The chain recombines TRBV30 with TRBJ1-2, with 9 bases identical to TRBD1. Germline-derived CDR1 and CDR2 are GTSNPN and SVGIG (reference sequence). The CDR3 contains 15 residues. V lost 2 bases, J lost 2 bases, and 6 bases stayed unmatched. The CDR3 reads CAWSPGTGKNYGYTF. As DNA, the CDR3 is TGTGCCTGGAGTCCCGGGACAGGGAAAAACTATGGCTACACCTTC.

V usage is TRBV28 and J usage is TRBJ2-7; 8 positions match TRBD2. Germline V lookup: CDR1 MDHEN, CDR2 SYDVKM. This CDR3 is built from 11 residues. The junction had 3 bases not matched to a gene; V was cut back by 9 bases and J by 5 bases. CDR3 in amino acids: CARGGRNEQYF. In DNA form, the CDR3 reads TGTGCCAGAGGCGGGAGGAACGAGCAGTACTTC.

V gene TRBV7-6 combines with J gene TRBJ2-7; 8 bases are a match to TRBD1. V trimming: 0 bases; J trimming: 6 bases; junction bases outside the gene matches: 4. The CDR3 sequence is 14 residues long. CDR1 and CDR2 (germline): SGHVS, FNYEAQ. DNA of the CDR3: TGTGCCAGCAGCTTAGCGGACAGGGACAGCGAGCAGTACTTC. It specifies CASSLADRDSEQYF.

The CDR3 coding sequence is TGCGCCAGCAGCTGGGCGGGAGGCCCCGCCGAGCAGTACTTC. The encoded protein is CASSWAGGPAEQYF. The chain is built from TRBV5-1 and TRBJ2-7; the match to TRBD2 covers 8 bases. The CDR3 contains 14 residues. The V and J ends lost 3 bases and 6 bases, in that order; junction bases with no gene match: 8. Germline V gene data show CDR1 as SGHRS and CDR2 as YFSETQ.

V is TRBV30 and J is TRBJ1-1, with D unresolved. Trimming took 3 bases from V and 2 from J, leaving 7 bases between them. Per the germline V gene, CDR1 is GTSNPN and CDR2 is SVGIG (reference sequence). The CDR3 covers 12 residues. As DNA, the CDR3 is TGTGCCTGGAGATTCGGTAACACTGAAGCTTTCTTT. Translation gives CAWRFGNTEAFF.

The rearrangement uses TRBV27 and TRBJ1-2; D call uncertain. This CDR3 comprises 14 residues. Germline V CDR1 and CDR2: MNHEY, SMNVEV (reference sequence). Trimming took off 2 bases at V and 4 bases at J, with 11 bases between the two ends. The DNA of the CDR3 is TGTGCCAGCAGTTTAGGCTCAGGCGCCTATGGCTACACCTTC. Amino acids: CASSLGSGAYGYTF.

J is TRBJ1-2 and V is TRBV11-2; TRBD1 is a possible D gene (6 bases). Germline V gene lookup returns CDR1 SGHAT and CDR2 FQNNGV. Trimming cost V 4 bases and J 2 bases, with 14 bases left between them. CDR3 length: 15 amino acids. This chain's CDR3 is CASSSYRERNYGYTF. CDR3 sequence (DNA): TGTGCCAGCAGCTCCTACAGGGAACGGAACTATGGCTACACCTTC.

Concerning this clone itself: This specimen includes other DNA sequences encoding the same CDR3. The V and J genes are TRBV30 and TRBJ1-5; TRBD1 agrees at 7 bases. CDR1 GTSNPN and CDR2 SVGIG come from the germline V gene (reference sequence). The V and J ends lost 1 base and 6 bases, in that order; junction bases with no gene match: 3. The CDR3 totals 13 residues. CDR3 DNA sequence: TGTGCCTGGAGTGGAGGGGGCAGTCAGCCCCAGCATTTT. Its protein product is CAWSGGGSQPQHF.

The gene calls are TRBV27 and TRBJ2-7; the match to TRBD1 covers 11 bases. The CDR3 length is 16 residues. CDR1 MNHEY and CDR2 SMNVEV come from the germline V gene (reference sequence). J gave up 1 base and V 4 bases, and 6 bases lay outside the gene matches. Written as DNA, the CDR3 is TGTGCCAGCAGTTACTGGACAGGGGGCGCATCCTACGAGCAGTACTTC. This translates into CASSYWTGGASYEQYF.

The chain is built from TRBV6-5 and TRBJ1-4, with D hard to call. Deletions cut 0 bases from V and 3 bases from J, with 8 bases between. The CDR3 spans 15 residues. The germline gives CDR1 MNHEY, CDR2 SVGAGI. The DNA of the CDR3 is TGTGCCAGCAGTTACTCGCCCTATTCTAATGAAAAACTGTTTTTT. It yields the protein CASSYSPYSNEKLFF.

The rearrangement uses TRBV27 and TRBJ1-2, with TRBD1 as a possible D gene (5 bases). Trimming removed 0 bases from V and 4 bases from J, with 12 bases in between. Per the germline V gene, CDR1 is MNHEY and CDR2 is SMNVEV (reference sequence). The CDR3 spans 15 residues. CDR3 sequence: CASSLSGAGPYGYTF. CDR3 coding DNA: TGTGCCAGCAGTTTATCAGGGGCAGGACCCTATGGCTACACCTTC.

The chain couples TRBV18 to TRBJ1-6; TRBD1 matches 9 bases. Trimming cost V 3 bases and J 4 bases; bases outside gene matches: 10. This CDR3 has 18 residues. Per germline, CDR1 KGHSH and CDR2 LQKENI. CDR3 in DNA: TGTGCCAGCTCACCTGACGAGGGACAGGGCCCGTATAATTCACCCCTCCACTTT. This gives the protein CASSPDEGQGPYNSPLHF.

The chain uses TRBV18 and TRBJ2-5; 7 nucleotides agree with TRBD1. Germline CDR1 and CDR2: KGHSH and LQKENI. The V segment lost 1 base and the J segment 5 bases; nucleotides outside the gene matches: 4. CDR3 length: 14 amino acids. CDR3 sequence reads: CASSPLTGEETQYF. The CDR3 nucleotides are TGTGCCAGCTCACCACTTACAGGGGAGGAGACCCAGTACTTC.

The V gene is TRBV18, the J gene TRBJ1-1; TRBD1 might be the D (6 bases). Germline V gene sequence: CDR1 KGHSH, CDR2 LQKENI. The CDR3 runs 15 residues. Trimming removed 0 bases from V and 0 bases from J, with 8 bases in between. The CDR3 sequence is CASSPPDSMNTEAFF. DNA of the CDR3: TGTGCCAGCTCACCACCGGACAGCATGAACACTGAAGCTTTCTTT.

V gene TRBV18 combines with J gene TRBJ2-6; D call uncertain. The germline V gene encodes CDR1 KGHSH and CDR2 LQKENI. This CDR3 spans 13 amino acids. V was trimmed by 8 bases and J by 0 bases, leaving 5 bases between them. CDR3 DNA sequence: TGTGCCAGCACAGACTCTGGGGCCAACGTCCTGACTTTC. This gives the protein CASTDSGANVLTF.

The V and J genes are TRBV30 and TRBJ2-2; D remains ambiguous. V gave up 0 bases and J gave up 4 bases, with 9 bases separating them. This CDR3 contains 14 residues. Germline values: CDR1 GTSNPN, CDR2 SVGIG (reference sequence). The CDR3 region has the DNA TGTGCCTGGAGTGTACAGTTCCTCACCGGGGAGCTGTTTTTT. This translates into CAWSVQFLTGELFF.

Worth noting for this clone: Compared with germline, one end of the junction differs, possibly owing to a read error. The J gene is TRBJ2-1, the V gene TRBV5-1; a possible D gene is TRBD1 (6 bases). The CDR3 spans 15 residues. Germline V CDR1 and CDR2: SGHRS, YFSETQ. CDR3 protein: CASSYSDSSDNEQFF. In DNA, the CDR3 is TGCGCCAGCAGCTATTCGGACAGCTCCGACAATGAGCAGTTCTTC.

Comments on this clone: The same CDR3 is also encoded by other DNA sequences in this sample. V usage is TRBV18 and J usage is TRBJ1-2, with D perhaps TRBD1 (5 bases). The V gene lost 2 bases and the J gene lost 3 bases, with 10 bases spanning the gap. Germline CDR1 KGHSH, CDR2 LQKENI. The CDR3 sequence is 14 residues long. The DNA of the CDR3 is TGTGCCAGCTCACCAATAGACAGAGACTATGGCTACACCTTC. Encoded protein: CASSPIDRDYGYTF.

The V call is TRBV6-1, the J call TRBJ2-3, with TRBD1 matching 10 bases. Trimming removed 8 bases from V and 3 bases from J; junction bases left unmatched: 5. CDR3 length: 14 residues. Germline-derived CDR1 and CDR2 are MNHNS and SASEGT. The CDR3 bases are TGTGCCAGCTACACGGGACAGGGGACAGATACGCAGTATTTT. Its translation is CASYTGQGTDTQYF.